The 23 T cell receptor beta chains given below trace back to one sample, sequenced in a study of T cells after yellow fever vaccination. Using its own MiXCR run on the 5' RACE reads, TCRdb lists one record per CDR3 protein. The table includes roughly 74,000 distinct CDR3 sequences, more than 5.5% detected once. The source was CD8+ T cells sorted from PBMCs, collected roughly 5 days after the first yellow fever vaccination. The source of these receptors is a man aged 18 to 30 who received the YFV17D yellow fever vaccine.

This clonotype was detected many times. The rearrangement uses TRBV5-1 and TRBJ2-5; D perhaps matches TRBD2 (5 bases). The CDR3 is made up of 14 amino acids. CDR1 is SGHRS, CDR2 YFSETQ, per germline. Trimming cost V 4 bases and J 5 bases, with 15 bases left between them. CDR3: CASSHKTSRETQYF. DNA of the CDR3: TGCGCCAGCAGCCACAAAACTAGTCGGGAGACCCAGTACTTC. The variable domain in full, completed from reference TRBV5-1 and TRBJ2-5, reads KAGVTQTPRYLIKTRGQQVTLSCSPISGHRSVSWYQQTPGQGLQFLFEYFSETQRNKGNFPGRFSGRQFSNSRSEMNVSTLELGDSALYLCASSHKTSRETQYFGPGTRLLVL.

This clonotype was picked up many times. The chain has TRBV7-8 and TRBJ2-7; 9 nucleotides line up with TRBD1. This CDR3 comprises 18 residues. From germline, CDR1 is SGHVS and CDR2 FQNEAQ. The junction had 14 bases not matched to a gene; V was cut back by 4 bases and J by 1 base. The CDR3: CASSSRTGEGIWSYEQYF. In DNA, the CDR3 is TGTGCCAGCAGCTCCAGGACAGGGGAAGGTATCTGGTCCTACGAGCAGTACTTC. Combining the CDR3 with reference TRBV7-8 and TRBJ2-7 gives the whole variable domain GAGVSQSPRYKVAKRGQDVALRCDPISGHVSLFWYQQALGQGPEFLTYFQNEAQLDKSGLPSDRFFAERPEGSVSTLKIQRTQQEDSAVYLCASSSRTGEGIWSYEQYFGPGTRLTVT.

The chain links TRBV7-9 to TRBJ1-2; D may be TRBD1 (6 bases). Trimming took off 3 bases at V and 4 bases at J, with 18 bases between the two ends. This CDR3 spans 16 amino acids. Germline CDR1 reads SEHNR; CDR2 reads FQNEAQ (reference sequence). Written as DNA, the CDR3 is TGTGCCAGCAGCTTGGCTGGGGACAAGGTCGGCTATGGCTACACCTTC. Translating it yields CASSLAGDKVGYGYTF.

This clonotype was found a few times. The chain couples TRBV5-4 to TRBJ2-7; D might be TRBD1 or TRBD2, each matching 5 bases. Germline values: CDR1 SGHNT, CDR2 YYREEE (reference sequence). Trimming took 4 bases from V and 1 from J, leaving 21 bases between them. This CDR3 has 17 residues. The CDR3: CASSLGRKMSRSYEQYF. The CDR3 region has the DNA TGTGCCAGCAGCCTGGGACGGAAGATGTCGCGTTCCTACGAGCAGTACTTC.

This clonotype was recorded a few times. The chain couples TRBV12-3 or TRBV12-4 to TRBJ1-4; unclear D gene. This CDR3 is 12 amino acids long. Trimming pared 6 bases from V and 8 bases from J, leaving 10 bases between. CDR3 sequence: CASSPDGEKLFF. CDR3 DNA sequence: TGTGCCAGCAGCCCGGACGGGGAAAAACTGTTTTTT.

This clonotype occurred a few times. The chain employs TRBV29-1 and TRBJ2-3; no clear D. The CDR3 totals 13 residues. V lost 7 bases and J 1 base, leaving 12 bases between the germline ends. The germline V gene encodes CDR1 SQVTM and CDR2 ANQGSEA. The CDR3 reads CSGPLSCTDTQYF. The CDR3 DNA reads as TGCAGCGGCCCCCTTTCTTGCACAGATACGCAGTATTTT.

There are a few counts of this clonotype. The chain employs TRBV6-5 and TRBJ2-1, with TRBD2 identical over 7 bases. The CDR3 runs 14 residues. Germline V gene sequence: CDR1 MNHEY, CDR2 SVGAGI. V lost 4 bases and J lost 5; bases outside the gene matches: 5. CDR3: CASSSRDYHNEQFF. The CDR3 DNA reads TGTGCCAGCAGTTCCCGGGACTATCACAATGAGCAGTTCTTC.

This clonotype occurred many times. CDR3 amino acids: CASSLYTDTQYF. The CDR3 DNA reads as TGTGCCAGCAGCCTTTACACAGATACGCAGTATTTT. The genes are TRBV7-2 and TRBJ2-3; D is ambiguous. The germline CDR1 and CDR2 sequences are SGHTA and FQGNSA. The CDR3 is made up of 12 amino acids. Trimming removed 5 bases at V and 2 bases at J, with 5 bases between.

In its sample, this clonotype was seen many times. The rearrangement joins TRBV10-1 to TRBJ2-7, with D perhaps being TRBD1 or TRBD2 (5 bases each). With 10 bases removed from V and 5 bases from J, the gap between germline ends came to 27 bases. Germline V gene sequence: CDR1 WNHNN, CDR2 SYGVQD (reference sequence). This CDR3 is built from 16 residues. CDR3 amino acids: CANRLGTPRLVDEQYV. The CDR3 nucleotides are TGCGCCAATCGTTTGGGGACCCCCCGTTTGGTCGACGAGCAGTACGTC.

The V and J genes are TRBV4-3 and TRBJ2-5, with a weak D call TRBD1 (6 bases). Trimming took off 0 bases at V and 3 bases at J, with 14 bases between the two ends. This CDR3 has 16 residues. CDR1 is LGHNA and CDR2 is YSLEER in the germline V gene. The CDR3 region has the DNA TGCGCCAGCAGCCAAGACACAGGGAGCGGAAAAGAGACCCAGTACTTC. Protein: CASSQDTGSGKETQYF.

This clonotype has more than one count but fewer than ten. One junction end does not reproduce the germline sequence, and a read error may be involved. V gene TRBV3-1 combines with J gene TRBJ1-1; no definite D call. The CDR3 sequence is 17 residues long. CDR1 LGHDT and CDR2 YNNKEL come from the germline V gene (reference sequence). For the CDR3, the DNA is TGTCCCAGCAGCCAAGATATTTTGGCGCGGGTGGGCACTGAAGCTTTCTTT. Protein product: CPSSQDILARVGTEAFF.

This chain links TRBV7-9 with TRBJ2-3; 9 bases match TRBD1. Germline V gene sequence: CDR1 SEHNR, CDR2 FQNEAQ (reference sequence). Losses at the gene ends were 6 bases for V and 10 bases for J; bases not matched to a gene: 11. The CDR3 sequence is 14 residues long. CDR3 region: CASRTGQGVSSQYF. CDR3 DNA: TGTGCCAGCAGAACGGGACAGGGAGTTTCATCGCAGTATTTT.

This clonotype occurred a few times. This chain uses TRBV21-1 with TRBJ1-4; the table gives TRBD1 as D, unverified against the DNA. TRBV21-1 is listed as a pseudogene. This CDR3 is 20 amino acids long. The CDR3 region is CASSNLRGQGVFGSNEKLFF. Written as DNA, the CDR3 is TGTGCCAGCAGCAATCTTCGGGGACAGGGGGTCTTCGGATCTAATGAAAAACTGTTTTTT.

This clonotype was recorded a few times. The chain employs TRBV12-3 or TRBV12-4 and TRBJ1-1; 7 bases line up with TRBD1. The CDR3 is 12 amino acids. The V and J ends lost 4 bases and 7 bases, in that order; junction bases with no gene match: 3. The DNA for the CDR3 is TGTGCCAGCAGTTGGGGGACAGTTGAAGCTTTCTTT. This codes for CASSWGTVEAFF.

This chain uses TRBV14 with TRBJ2-3; tentatively, D is TRBD1 (5 bases). There are 14 residues in the CDR3. The V gene's germline CDR1 is SGHDN and CDR2 FVKESK. V gave up 0 bases and J gave up 4 bases, with 8 bases separating them. The CDR3 coding sequence is TGTGCCAGCAGCCAAGATGTAGGGGCAGATACGCAGTATTTT. It specifies CASSQDVGADTQYF.

Many counts were recorded for this clonotype. The J gene is TRBJ1-1, the V gene TRBV6-5; TRBD1 matches 9 bases. The CDR3 is made up of 15 amino acids. V shed 5 bases, J shed 5 bases, and the junction held 9 bases outside the gene matches. Germline values: CDR1 MNHEY, CDR2 SVGAGI. CDR3 in amino acids: CASSPGQGYRTEAFF. As DNA, the CDR3 is TGTGCCAGCAGTCCGGGACAGGGATATAGGACTGAAGCTTTCTTT.

A note on this clonotype: A much larger clone is a single base away; this may be a read error. The CDR3: CASSLNLAARTDTQYF. CDR3 coding DNA: TGCGCCAGCAGCTTGAATCTAGCGGCGCGCACAGATACGCAGTATTTT. The chain has TRBV5-1 and TRBJ2-3, with 7 bases that match TRBD2. From germline, CDR1 is SGHRS and CDR2 YFSETQ. This CDR3 is built from 16 residues. V lost 1 base to trimming and J lost 1 base; unmatched junction nucleotides: 6. The variable domain in full, completed from reference TRBV5-1 and TRBJ2-3, reads KAGVTQTPRYLIKTRGQQVTLSCSPISGHRSVSWYQQTPGQGLQFLFEYFSETQRNKGNFPGRFSGRQFSNSRSEMNVSTLELGDSALYLCASSLNLAARTDTQYFGPGTRLTVL.

J is TRBJ2-1 and V is TRBV7-9; D possibly corresponds to TRBD1 (5 bases). Trimming cost V 5 bases and J 5 bases, with 13 bases left between them. This CDR3 comprises 14 residues. Germline CDR1 is SEHNR and CDR2 is FQNEAQ (reference sequence). CDR3 loop: CASSLDTWNNEQFF. The CDR3 region has the DNA TGTGCCAGCAGCCTGGACACCTGGAACAATGAGCAGTTCTTC.

This clonotype came up a few times. As DNA, the CDR3 is TGTGCCAGCAGCCCGAGCCCGGTACAGGGAGTTTATGGCTACACCTTC. It yields the protein CASSPSPVQGVYGYTF. This rearrangement joins TRBV5-4 to TRBJ1-2, with D perhaps matching TRBD1 (6 bases). This CDR3 has 16 residues. Trimming left V 4 bases short and J 5 bases short, with 21 bases between. Germline assignment: CDR1 SGHNT and CDR2 YYREEE (reference sequence).

This clonotype appeared many times. The chain is built from TRBV12-3 or TRBV12-4 and TRBJ2-3, with unresolved D. With 1 base removed from V and 7 bases from J, the gap between germline ends came to 9 bases. CDR3 length: 13 amino acids. The CDR3 is CASSLGPLHTQYF. In DNA, the CDR3 is TGTGCCAGCAGTTTAGGTCCCTTACATACGCAGTATTTT.

This clonotype was observed a handful of times. The chain recombines TRBV11-2 with TRBJ2-1; 9 positions match TRBD1. The CDR3 length is 15 residues. V trimming: 5 bases; J trimming: 2 bases; junction bases outside the gene matches: 4. The germline V gene encodes CDR1 SGHAT and CDR2 FQNNGV. The CDR3, as DNA: TGTGCCAGCAGCGGGGGACAGGGCGCCTACAATGAGCAGTTCTTC. Protein: CASSGGQGAYNEQFF.

This clonotype was observed many times. V gene TRBV4-3 combines with J gene TRBJ2-5; D gene ambiguous. Per the germline V gene, CDR1 is LGHNA and CDR2 is YSLEER. V was cut by 3 bases and J by 4 bases, with 9 bases left in between. The CDR3 contains 13 residues. Here the CDR3 reads CASSHDPTETQYF. In DNA, the CDR3 is TGCGCCAGCAGCCACGACCCCACAGAGACCCAGTACTTC.

This clonotype was found a few times. In nucleotides, the CDR3 is TGTGCCAGCAGCCGGGACCAAGACACCGGGGAGCTGTTTTTT. As protein: CASSRDQDTGELFF. This rearrangement joins TRBV6-1 to TRBJ2-2, with D perhaps being TRBD1 or TRBD2 (5 bases each). V was clipped by 6 bases and J by 3 bases, with 11 bases between them. CDR3 length equals 14 residues. Germline V gives CDR1 MNHNS, CDR2 SASEGT.